The sequence of this T cell receptor (beta chain) was determined in a study of T cells expressing NK-cell markers. Study overall: It was sorted CD3+CD56-NKG2C+, CD3+CD56+NKG2C- and CD3+CD56+NKG2C+ T cells that provided the TCR beta repertoires. Seven HCMV-seropositive donors and one seronegative donor made up the eight sequenced donors. Whole-study results and caveats: For a few donors, these clonotypes were likewise the leading ones in the CD3+CD56-NKG2C+ fraction.

TCRdb derives one entry per CDR3 protein from the 5' RACE reads, leaving out DNA. This sample contains almost 450,000 distinct CDR3 sequences. Of note for this clonotype: Its matching antigen is unknown.

The V gene's germline CDR1 is MDHEN and CDR2 SYDVKM. The CDR3 contains 12 residues. The clonotype was recovered from a woman aged 18-69 years in good health. V and J are TRBV28 and TRBJ2-2. The sample comprised blood T cells: a sorted CD56 or NKG2C T cell subset, CD4+ or CD8+ T cells, or bulk PBMC T cells (not recorded which). CDR3 amino acids: CASRHNTGELFF.